This TCR beta chain was captured by sequencing in a study of T-cell memory formation after mild COVID-19. This clonotype was picked up a small number of times. MiXCR, applied by TCRdb to the 5' RACE reads, yields one record per CDR3 protein. This table holds 450,000 to 650,000 distinct CDR3 sequences, roughly 20% found once. Germline V gene sequence: CDR1 SGHVS, CDR2 FNYEAQ. The trim removed 4 bases at V and 2 bases at J, leaving 8 bases unmatched. The CDR3 is 16 amino acids. This clonotype was obtained from an adult woman who had mild COVID-19 (a few samples of this study predate the infection). Cell type and time point are not known. Sequenced: PBMCs or a T cell subset sorted from them (not recorded which). This chain joins TRBV7-6 and TRBJ2-7; 10 bases align to TRBD1. The CDR3 spells CASSYSRDRGTYEQYF. In nucleotides, the CDR3 is TGTGCCAGCAGCTACTCCCGGGACAGGGGTACCTACGAGCAGTACTTC.